The 3 T cell receptor beta chains reported below all come from one sample, sequenced in a study of Ad26.COV2.S vaccination and SARS-CoV-2 variants. Measured with immunoSEQ multiplex PCR; TCRdb has only the in-frame clones, and not every one. The sample carries roughly 250,000 clones, around nine tenths recorded once. Treatment reported: over 15 received Ad26.COV2.S at low or high dose, single or two shots; roughly five received placebo; per-sample allocation not given. Sampling took place 63 days after the first vaccine or placebo injection. The sequenced sample was peripheral blood, obtained in a trial of Ad26.COV2.S vaccine versus placebo. The receptors come from a person aged 18 to 59 who received the Ad26.COV2.S COVID-19 vaccine or a placebo.

The V call is TRBV6-2 or TRBV6-3, the J call TRBJ2-1, with 8 positions matching TRBD2. Germline loops: CDR1 MNHEY, CDR2 SVGEGT. The CDR3 length is 17 residues. The V segment lost 6 bases and the J segment 7 bases; nucleotides outside the gene matches: 17. The CDR3, as DNA: TGTGCCAGCAGCCCGGCAGCGGGAGTTGTATTCTTGAATGAGCAGTTCTTC. It codes for CASSPAAGVVFLNEQFF.

A note on this clone: Distinct nucleotide sequences in the sample also encode this CDR3. The chain recombines TRBV24-1 with TRBJ2-1; 7 positions agree with TRBD2. Germline CDR1 reads KGHDR; CDR2 reads SFDVKD. The CDR3 covers 14 residues. Trimming removed 0 bases from V and 7 bases from J; junction bases left unmatched: 2. The DNA of the CDR3 is TGTGCCACCAGTGATTTGGGGGGGGGAAATGAGCAGTTCTTC. This codes for CATSDLGGGNEQFF.

The rearrangement joins TRBV13 to TRBJ1-2; TRBD1 is a possible D gene (5 bases). This CDR3 is built from 15 residues. V lost 4 bases, J lost 7 bases, and 19 bases lay in between. From germline, CDR1 is PRHDT and CDR2 FYEKMQ (reference sequence). The CDR3 loop is CASSSPPAGLSGYTF. For the CDR3, the DNA is TGTGCCAGCAGCTCCCCGCCCGCAGGGCTAAGTGGCTACACCTTC. Variable domain in full (rest from reference TRBV13 and TRBJ1-2): AAGVIQSPRHLIKEKRETATLKCYPIPRHDTVYWYQQGPGQDPQFLISFYEKMQSDKGSIPDRFSAQQFSDYHSELNMSSLELGDSALYFCASSSPPAGLSGYTFGSGTRLTVV.